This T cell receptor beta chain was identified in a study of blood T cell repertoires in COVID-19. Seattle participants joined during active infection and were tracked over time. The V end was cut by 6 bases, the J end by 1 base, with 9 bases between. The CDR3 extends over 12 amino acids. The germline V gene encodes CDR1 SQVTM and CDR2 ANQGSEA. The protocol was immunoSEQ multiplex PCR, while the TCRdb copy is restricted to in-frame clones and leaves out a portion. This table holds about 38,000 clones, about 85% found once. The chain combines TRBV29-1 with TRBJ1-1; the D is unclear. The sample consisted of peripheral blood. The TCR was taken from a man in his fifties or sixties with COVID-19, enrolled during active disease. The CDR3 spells CSVGVPNTEAFF. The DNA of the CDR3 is TGCAGCGTCGGGGTTCCGAACACTGAAGCTTTCTTT.